This TCR beta chain was obtained from a study of OX40 agonist ivuxolimab in advanced cancers. The CDR3 runs to 15 residues. Trimming stripped 5 bases from V and 1 base from J, with 14 bases between. CDR1 is LNHDA and CDR2 is SQIVND in the germline V gene (reference sequence). This clone was recorded a few times. Repertoires were generated with immunoSEQ multiplex PCR, while TCRdb's copy carries only in-frame clones and drops some. Of about 76,000 clones in the sample, around 84% are singletons; the top ten hold around 2.5%. Blood samples were obtained at baseline, cycle 4 day 1, and cycle 7 day 1. The specimen comprised CD4+ or CD8+ T cells sorted from blood, sampled in a trial of the OX40 agonist ivuxolimab. This TCR was sampled from an adult with an advanced solid tumor such as melanoma, head and neck, liver or kidney cancer. The genes are TRBV19 and TRBJ1-1; D gene ambiguous. As DNA, the CDR3 is TGTGCCAGTAGTCCCCAATCAGAGGGGAACACTGAAGCTTTCTTT. Amino acid sequence: CASSPQSEGNTEAFF.